Given below is one T cell receptor beta chain in context. The antigen remains unidentified. The junction departs from the called germline gene at one end, perhaps through a read error. Researchers ran the PCR with 60 Vbeta and 13 Jbeta primers. Only in-frame clones appear in the TCRdb table, and some are missing; sequencing was by immunoSEQ multiplex PCR. The sample carries roughly 180,000 clones, around 74% recorded once. The germline CDR1 and CDR2 sequences are MGHRA and YSYEKL. CDR3 length equals 15 residues. These data belong to a study of cytomegalovirus exposure and HLA in healthy donors. On the study more broadly: Among the roughly 370 genotyped donors, around 85% were placed in the Caucasian-associated ancestry cluster. General study points: In a later analysis, TCR beta V- and J-gene trimming was associated with a missense DCLRE1C variant.

This TCR came from a male donor in good health and CMV-seronegative. What was sequenced was PBMCs. V usage is TRBV4-1 and J usage is TRBJ1-6; D is unclear. The CDR3 bases are TGCGCCAGCAGCCAAGATCAGGACGGACTTCGGCCCCCCCACTTT. This codes for CASSQDQDGLRPPHF.